This T cell receptor (beta chain) came from a study of T cell repertoires in cytomegalovirus infection (dated by TCRdb to the late 2010s). The study in broad terms: Recently identified HLA-C-restricted CMV epitopes, whose presentation resists viral immunomodulation, were targeted by peptide stimulations together with well-studied HLA-B-restricted epitopes. The HLA type of each donor mattered for the analysis, because public TCR beta signatures pointed to carriage of CMV infection along with the matching HLA type.

About this clonotype itself: Its antigen is still unknown. No much larger clone is present one base from it, and per-base qualities are unavailable.

Sequencing was carried out with an Illumina HiSeq 1500. The public reads were quality trimmed at Q25 with fastp and then assembled into clones with MiXCR by TCRdb, keeping productive beta chains. Each CDR3 protein gets just one entry, which takes the most common genes and DNA from the rows behind it. The sample records 650,000 to 900,000 distinct CDR3 sequences, roughly 29% of which are singletons. Roughly 13% of the sample goes to the ten largest clones. Read against the paper, the sample's treatment or condition label means: in vitro stimulation with specific CMV peptide epitopes to enrich CMV-specific T cells. The investigation overall reported the following: The ex vivo response was dominated by HLA-C-restricted CMV-specific TCR beta clonotypes, and the single most frequent clonotype in two of eight donors was supplied by these HLA-C-restricted clonotypes. Carriers of CMV infection plus the relevant HLA type were discriminated by the cumulative frequency of public TCR beta family members in the study cohort and in an independent approximately 360-donor cohort.

This TCR was recovered from a human donor in good health (CMV status not recorded). Some clones in this sample may be carry-over from other donors' samples. The sample in question was cultured CD8+ T cells from PBMCs, obtained from culture after CMV antigen stimulation.

The DNA sequence is as follows: TGTGCCAGCAGTACAGGGGGCGTTAAGGAAAAACTGTTTTTT. Translated, it reads CASSTGGVKEKLFF. Rearrangement joined TRBV28 to TRBJ1-4; TRBD1 lines up with 9 middle nucleotides. The CDR3 runs 14 amino acids, cysteine and phenylalanine included. Only the CDR3 region is kept as DNA, spanning 42 bases read in frame from base 1. Compared with germline, V lacks 5 bases and J lacks 8 bases; bases without a gene match: 6. CDR1 and CDR2 (MDHEN, SYDVKM) derive from the germline V gene. With all but the CDR3 taken from the reference TRBV28 and TRBJ1-4 genes, the full variable domain is: DVKVTQSSRYLVKRTGEKVFLECVQDMDHENMFWYRQDPGLGLRLIYFSYDVKMKEKGDIPEGYSVSREKKERFSLILESASTNQTSMYLCASSTGGVKEKLFFGSGTQLSVL.